What follows are 25 T cell receptor beta chains derived from one specimen sequenced in a study of the immune and genomic landscape of osteosarcoma. Poor-prognosis osteosarcoma patients supplied post-treatment primary, local recurrence and metastasis tumor specimens. Assay used: immunoSEQ multiplex PCR; TCRdb lists only in-frame clones, some missing. The sample holds some 6,200 clones, 65% to 80% seen once. The source material was osteosarcoma tumor tissue from the lung. Receptors originate from a human donor with osteosarcoma.

A few counts support this clone. The chain couples TRBV6-5 to TRBJ1-6, with a tentative D call TRBD1 (5 bases). The CDR3 consists of 15 residues. Germline V gives CDR1 MNHEY, CDR2 SVGAGI. The V end lost 9 bases, the J end lost 8 bases, and 20 bases lay between the germline ends. As DNA, the CDR3 is TGTGCCAGTGGGACGGGAGGGGAAGGCTATTCACCCCTCCACTTT. Protein: CASGTGGEGYSPLHF.

The chain recombines TRBV10-2 with TRBJ2-7, with D uncertain. V lost 3 bases and J 2 bases, leaving 14 bases between the germline ends. The CDR3 is 15 residues long. CDR1 and CDR2 from the germline V gene are WSHSY and SAAADI. CDR3 amino acids: CASSDGFLNPYEQYF. Here the CDR3 DNA reads TGCGCCAGCAGTGACGGCTTCCTGAACCCCTACGAGCAGTACTTC.

The chain uses TRBV11-3 and TRBJ1-1; D unresolved. Germline V gene lookup returns CDR1 SGHNT and CDR2 YENEEA. CDR3 length: 14 residues. V lost 5 bases, J lost 0 bases, and 10 bases lay in between. Here the CDR3 reads CASSLLALNTEAFF. The CDR3 nucleotides are TGTGCCAGCAGCCTCCTTGCCCTGAACACTGAAGCTTTCTTT.

The genes are TRBV6-5 and TRBJ1-5; no clear D. Looked up from germline, CDR1 is MNHEY and CDR2 is SVGAGI. V shed 10 bases and J shed 6 bases, with 16 bases lying between them. The CDR3 contains 13 residues. The CDR3 bases are TGTGCCACGGTCCGGGATTTGGGTCAGCCCCAGCATTTT. Translated, it gives CATVRDLGQPQHF.

This chain uses TRBV6-5 with TRBJ1-3; 8 positions match TRBD1. This CDR3 has 16 residues. The germline gives CDR1 MNHEY, CDR2 SVGAGI. The ends lost 2 bases at V and 4 bases at J; junction bases unmatched: 7. In nucleotides, the CDR3 is TGTGCCAGCAGTTACCTCGGGACAGGCTTAGGAAACACCATATATTTT. Amino acid sequence: CASSYLGTGLGNTIYF.

This clone was counted between two and nine times. The chain links TRBV9 to TRBJ2-3, with a tentative D call TRBD2 (6 bases). CDR3 size: 14 residues. Germline values: CDR1 SGDLS, CDR2 YYNGEE. Deletions cut 5 bases from V and 0 bases from J, with 10 bases between. CDR3 sequence (DNA): TGTGCCAGCAGTGGAGGGCTTAGCACAGATACGCAGTATTTT. Amino acid sequence: CASSGGLSTDTQYF.

This sequence joins TRBV9 and TRBJ2-1; perhaps TRBD2 as D (6 bases). Germline V gives CDR1 SGDLS, CDR2 YYNGEE. V was trimmed by 0 bases and J by 3 bases, leaving 10 bases between them. The CDR3 runs 15 residues. The CDR3 nucleotides are TGTGCCAGCAGCGTAGAAGGACTACTCTACAATGAGCAGTTCTTC. This translates into CASSVEGLLYNEQFF.

This chain uses TRBV6-4 with TRBJ2-3; 9 bases are a match to TRBD2. This CDR3 has 16 amino acids. Trimming took 3 bases from V and 0 from J; bases not matched to a gene: 4. Germline CDR1 MRHNA, CDR2 SNTAGT. The CDR3 DNA follows: TGTGCCAGCAGTGAGGCTAGCGGGGCGAGCACAGATACGCAGTATTTT. Translated: CASSEASGASTDTQYF.

The chain has TRBV29-1 and TRBJ1-1; D remains ambiguous. The germline V gene encodes CDR1 SQVTM and CDR2 ANQGSEA. This CDR3 comprises 12 residues. Trimming removed 4 bases at V and 4 bases at J, with 10 bases between. CDR3 nucleotide sequence: TGCAGCGTTGGGGAGCGTGGCACTGAAGCTTTCTTT. Protein: CSVGERGTEAFF.

This clone has a single count. The V call is TRBV7-9, the J call TRBJ2-1; the match to TRBD2 covers 11 bases. Germline loops: CDR1 SEHNR, CDR2 FQNEAQ (reference sequence). The CDR3 contains 15 residues. Unmatched junction bases numbered 8, after V lost 3 bases and J lost 10 bases. CDR3 sequence reads: CASSLGSGRAGEQFF. DNA for the CDR3: TGTGCCAGCAGCTTGGGTAGCGGGAGGGCCGGCGAGCAGTTCTTC.

This chain uses TRBV19 with TRBJ2-7; 9 bases map to TRBD1. CDR1 is LNHDA and CDR2 is SQIVND in the germline V gene (reference sequence). With 10 bases clipped from V and 4 bases from J, the junction kept 5 bases outside the gene matches. This CDR3 is 12 amino acids long. The CDR3 coding sequence is TGTGCCACCGGGGACAGGGTGTACGAGCAGTACTTC. Translated: CATGDRVYEQYF.

A word on this clone: One end of the junction fails to match germline, which may point to a read error. The chain has TRBV14 and TRBJ2-3; the D gene is possibly TRBD2 (6 bases). The length of the CDR3 is 15 residues. Per germline, CDR1 SGHDN and CDR2 FVKESK. CDR3 coding DNA: TGTGCCAGCAGCCAAGGAGTTACTAGCAGAGATACGCAGTATTTT. Translation gives CASSQGVTSRDTQYF.

The chain joins TRBV6-6 to TRBJ1-2; D gene ambiguous. Trimming shortened V by 3 bases and J by 9 bases, and 11 bases separated the two germline ends. Looked up from germline, CDR1 is MNHNY and CDR2 is SVGAGI (reference sequence). The CDR3 is made up of 12 amino acids. The CDR3 nucleotides are TGTGCCAGCAGTTATTTCCCCGTGAGCTACACCTTC. Protein: CASSYFPVSYTF.

This CDR3 reads CASRLGLAGGDEQFF. The CDR3 nucleotides read TGTGCCAGCAGACTCGGACTAGCGGGGGGGGACGAGCAGTTCTTC. The rearrangement joins TRBV7-2 to TRBJ2-1; 15 bases align to TRBD2. Germline assignment: CDR1 SGHTA and CDR2 FQGNSA. The J segment lost 10 bases and the V segment lost 6 bases, leaving 7 bases of the junction unmatched. The CDR3 consists of 15 residues. Supplemented by reference TRBV7-2 and TRBJ2-1, the full variable domain reads GAGVSQSPSNKVTEKGKDVELRCDPISGHTALYWYRQSLGQGLEFLIYFQGNSAPDKSGLPSDRFSAERTGGSVSTLTIQRTQQEDSAVYLCASRLGLAGGDEQFFGPGTRLTVL.

The chain combines TRBV2 with TRBJ1-1, with D possibly being TRBD1 (6 bases). Deletions cut 4 bases from V and 1 base from J, with 10 bases between. CDR1 is SNHLY, CDR2 FYNNEI, per germline. This CDR3 contains 14 residues. CDR3 sequence (DNA): TGTGCCAGCAGTGTCCAGGGGCAGAACACTGAAGCTTTCTTT. Its protein is CASSVQGQNTEAFF. Complete variable domain (other parts from reference TRBV2 and TRBJ1-1): EPEVTQTPSHQVTQMGQEVILRCVPISNHLYFYWYRQILGQKVEFLVSFYNNEISEKSEIFDDQFSVERPDGSNFTLKIRSTKLEDSAMYFCASSVQGQNTEAFFGQGTRLTVV.

This sequence joins TRBV19 and TRBJ1-1; D is undetermined. Per germline, CDR1 LNHDA and CDR2 SQIVND (reference sequence). The CDR3 has 11 residues. CDR3 amino acids: CASSDNTEAFF. DNA for the CDR3: TGTGCTTCATCCGACAACACTGAAGCTTTCTTT.

The gene calls are TRBV6-1 and TRBJ1-1, with D possibly TRBD1 on 6 matching bases. Germline CDR1 and CDR2: MNHNS and SASEGT. Trimming removed 7 bases from V and 1 base from J, with 10 bases in between. There are 13 residues in the CDR3. The CDR3, as DNA: TGTGCCAGCAACCACAGGGAGAACACTGAAGCTTTCTTT. This codes for CASNHRENTEAFF.

The chain uses TRBV5-5 and TRBJ1-1, with 7 bases lining up with TRBD1. Germline CDR1 SGHKS, CDR2 YYEKEE (reference sequence). V was clipped by 4 bases and J by 1 base; unmatched bases: 4. The length of the CDR3 is 14 residues. In DNA form, the CDR3 reads TGTGCCAGCAGCAGGACAGGCCCGAACACTGAAGCTTTCTTT. It translates to CASSRTGPNTEAFF. Combining the CDR3 with reference TRBV5-5 and TRBJ1-1 gives the whole variable domain DAGVTQSPTHLIKTRGQQVTLRCSPISGHKSVSWYQQVLGQGPQFIFQYYEKEERGRGNFPDRFSARQFPNYSSELNVNALLLGDSALYLCASSRTGPNTEAFFGQGTRLTVV.

The rearrangement joins TRBV27 to TRBJ2-1; D unresolved. V was cut by 1 base and J by 0 bases, with 13 bases left in between. Germline V gives CDR1 MNHEY, CDR2 SMNVEV (reference sequence). This CDR3 has 17 residues. The CDR3 here is CASSLFPPQSSYNEQFF. CDR3 in DNA: TGTGCCAGCAGTTTATTCCCCCCGCAGAGCTCCTACAATGAGCAGTTCTTC.

The J gene is TRBJ2-3, the V gene TRBV7-2, with 8 positions matching TRBD2. With 0 bases clipped from V and 5 bases from J, the junction kept 4 bases outside the gene matches. CDR3 length equals 15 residues. Per the germline V gene, CDR1 is SGHTA and CDR2 is FQGNSA. Here the CDR3 DNA reads TGTGCCAGCAGCTTAGCTGGGACTAGTCGAGATACGCAGTATTTT. Translated, it gives CASSLAGTSRDTQYF.

This clone appeared once. This chain connects TRBV7-2 to TRBJ2-5; the match to TRBD2 covers 13 bases. CDR3 length equals 15 residues. The ends lost 5 bases at V and 5 bases at J; junction bases unmatched: 5. Germline CDR1 SGHTA, CDR2 FQGNSA. The CDR3 here is CASSPGLAGRETQYF. CDR3 DNA: TGTGCCAGCAGCCCGGGACTAGCGGGGCGGGAGACCCAGTACTTC.

The chain employs TRBV7-2 and TRBJ1-5, with 10 bases fitting TRBD1. Germline CDR1 SGHTA, CDR2 FQGNSA. The CDR3 extends over 15 amino acids. The V and J ends lost 3 bases and 7 bases, in that order; junction bases with no gene match: 6. The CDR3 loop is CASSFRQGARQPQHF. The CDR3 DNA reads TGTGCCAGCAGCTTCCGACAGGGGGCAAGGCAGCCCCAGCATTTT.

This clone showed up just a few times. V gene TRBV6-5 combines with J gene TRBJ2-3; 7 bases agree with TRBD2. After removal of 6 bases from V and 1 base from J, the junction contained 7 bases not matched to a gene. This CDR3 comprises 15 residues. CDR1 MNHEY and CDR2 SVGAGI come from the germline V gene. This chain's CDR3 is CASSWRGGGTDTQYF. As DNA, the CDR3 is TGTGCCAGCAGCTGGCGGGGAGGGGGCACAGATACGCAGTATTTT.

The V gene is TRBV11-2, the J gene TRBJ2-1; the match to TRBD2 covers 14 bases. The CDR3 runs 17 residues. In germline, CDR1 is SGHAT, CDR2 FQNNGV. Trimming took 5 bases from V and 3 from J; bases not matched to a gene: 6. The DNA of the CDR3 is TGTGCCAGCAGCCCAGGGACTAGCGGGAGTCTCTACAATGAGCAGTTCTTC. This codes for CASSPGTSGSLYNEQFF.

This clone rates as medium-sized. The V and J genes are TRBV2 and TRBJ2-5; D is uncertain. The CDR3 loop spans 15 amino acids. V shed 0 bases and J shed 3 bases, with 11 bases lying between them. Germline assignment: CDR1 SNHLY and CDR2 FYNNEI. As DNA, the CDR3 is TGTGCCAGCAGTGAAGCTGCAAACTTTGAAGAGACCCAGTACTTC. It codes for CASSEAANFEETQYF.